The rows below give T cell receptor beta chains drawn from one sample of a study of shared clonotypes between healthy human individuals. This table comes from immunoSEQ multiplex PCR, and its TCRdb copy is limited to in-frame clones, with some not included. The table lists hundreds of thousands of clones, roughly nine tenths of them singletons, with more than 20% in the top ten. Sequenced material: naive CD8+ T cells sorted from blood. These receptors all come from a man aged 25 to 40 in good health. The CDR3 runs from the conserved cysteine through the conserved F or W. Size is omitted from some rows. Given values are once, few, many or a class for expanded clones.

V | size | CDR3
TRBV11-2 | NA | CASSFSGTYQETQYF
TRBV9 | few | CASSFGQGAFYGYTF
TRBV19 | NA | CASSARLAGYEQYF
TRBV14 | NA | CASSQDTFYEQYF
TRBV7-9 | NA | CASSLSGSLGPGTEAFF
TRBV5-6 | NA | CASTLAGNTGELFF
TRBV7-9 | few | CASSSDRSSYEQYF
TRBV6-5 | NA | CASSRDNQETQYF
TRBV27 | NA | CASRGGAFTEAFF
TRBV27 | NA | CASSLAQGGSAEAFF
TRBV7-9 | once | CASSPTRAGGSYNEQFF
TRBV2 | NA | CASKAGLAGGAYEQYF
TRBV27 | few | CASGLAATGELFF
TRBV5-4 | NA | CASSAGDSLEAFF
TRBV6-1 | few | CASPEAGRVQKETQYF
TRBV10-3 | NA | CAISESNTEAFF
TRBV7-9 | NA | CASSFRDRGTYNEQFF
TRBV7-3 | NA | CASSLDDLGREQFF
TRBV27 | NA | CASSLGVDPLGPDTQYF
TRBV29-1 | once | CSALTSSDTEKINEQFF
TRBV13 | NA | CASSLLDSYEQYF
TRBV19 | NA | CASSIIASSYNEQFF
TRBV19 | NA | CASSNLRGRGYEQYF
TRBV29-1 | NA | CSVDLRLPGEGNEQFF
TRBV15 | NA | CATSRDEGLRGQYF
TRBV29-1 | NA | CSVEGGANTGELFF
TRBV11-2 | once | CASSPLASGSYTGELFF
TRBV19 | once | CASSIASGYHGAQYF
TRBV14 | NA | CASRPRRPSEGSTSSGANVLTF
TRBV27 | NA | CASSLSPSGPEQFF
TRBV28 | NA | CASSKGTRRENIQYF